The next 4 T cell receptor beta chains were all read from a single sample in a study of radiotherapy plus CTLA-4 blockade in lung cancer. Profiled with immunoSEQ multiplex PCR; TCRdb holds only in-frame clones, not every one. The sample includes roughly 45,000 clones, roughly 65% of them seen just once. This material consisted of peripheral blood, taken from a patient treated with radiotherapy plus ipilimumab. Receptors originate from a human donor with non-small cell lung cancer who had a partial response to radiotherapy plus ipilimumab.

This clone was observed a single time. The rearrangement links TRBV6-5 to TRBJ1-2; D uncertain. The CDR3 loop spans 14 amino acids. The germline CDR1 and CDR2 sequences are MNHEY and SVGAGI. Deletions cut 4 bases from V and 2 bases from J, with 11 bases between. CDR3 nucleotides: TGTGCCAGCAGTTTAGGTACAGACAACTATGGCTACACCTTC. Residues: CASSLGTDNYGYTF.

This sequence joins TRBV7-9 and TRBJ1-6; D perhaps matches TRBD1 (5 bases). Germline lookup yields CDR1 SEHNR and CDR2 FQNEAQ (reference sequence). V lost 7 bases to trimming and J lost 6 bases, with 10 bases between them. This CDR3 has 13 residues. CDR3 loop: CASNRQPNSPLHF. The CDR3 DNA follows: TGTGCCAGCAACCGACAGCCTAATTCACCCCTCCACTTT.

This clone was recorded once. V gene TRBV7-8 combines with J gene TRBJ2-3; the match to TRBD2 covers 7 bases. The CDR3 is 17 residues long. After removal of 3 bases from V and 0 bases from J, the junction contained 9 bases not matched to a gene. The V gene's germline CDR1 is SGHVS and CDR2 FQNEAQ. The DNA of the CDR3 is TGTGCCAGCAGCTTCCGGGGGGATATGACGAGCACAGATACGCAGTATTTT. Encoded protein: CASSFRGDMTSTDTQYF. The complete variable domain, with remaining parts taken from reference TRBV7-8 and TRBJ2-3, reads GAGVSQSPRYKVAKRGQDVALRCDPISGHVSLFWYQQALGQGPEFLTYFQNEAQLDKSGLPSDRFFAERPEGSVSTLKIQRTQQEDSAVYLCASSFRGDMTSTDTQYFGPGTRLTVL.

The genes are TRBV13 and TRBJ2-7; 8 bases match TRBD1. Germline values: CDR1 PRHDT, CDR2 FYEKMQ (reference sequence). V lost 0 bases to trimming and J lost 2 bases; unmatched junction nucleotides: 3. The CDR3 covers 15 residues. CDR3 region: CASSLGQGATYEQYF. The CDR3 DNA is TGTGCCAGCAGCTTAGGGCAGGGGGCCACCTACGAGCAGTACTTC.